This T cell receptor (beta chain) was documented in a study of T cell changes during pregnancy in multiple sclerosis. V lost 4 bases and J lost 2, with 16 bases in between. The CDR3 is made up of 15 amino acids. CDR1 and CDR2 (germline): SGDLS, YYNGEE. Produced via immunoSEQ multiplex PCR; TCRdb's table is partial and in-frame only. The sample carries about 98,000 clones, approximately 90% recorded once. The TCR originated in a female donor in good health, enrolled as a control in a pregnancy study. This chain joins TRBV9 and TRBJ2-7; a possible D gene is TRBD2 (6 bases). Sequences were derived from peripheral blood, sampled after pregnancy. The CDR3 reads CASSRSGTAPYEQYF. Written as DNA, the CDR3 is TGTGCCAGCAGCCGTAGCGGAACCGCGCCCTACGAGCAGTACTTC.